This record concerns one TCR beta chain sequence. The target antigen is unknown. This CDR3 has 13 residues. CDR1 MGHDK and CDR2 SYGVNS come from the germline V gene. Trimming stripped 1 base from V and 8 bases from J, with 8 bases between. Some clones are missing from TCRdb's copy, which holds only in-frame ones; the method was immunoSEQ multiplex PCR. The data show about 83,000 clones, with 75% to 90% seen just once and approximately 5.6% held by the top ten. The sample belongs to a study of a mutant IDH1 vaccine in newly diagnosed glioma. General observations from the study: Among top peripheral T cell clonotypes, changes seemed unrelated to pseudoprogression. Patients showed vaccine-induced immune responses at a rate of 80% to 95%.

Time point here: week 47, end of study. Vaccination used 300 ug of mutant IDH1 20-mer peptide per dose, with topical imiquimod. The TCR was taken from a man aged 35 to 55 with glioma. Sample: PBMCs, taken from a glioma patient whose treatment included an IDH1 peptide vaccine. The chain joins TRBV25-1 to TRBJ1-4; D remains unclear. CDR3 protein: CASSEWQLEKLFF. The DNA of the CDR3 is TGTGCCAGCAGTGAATGGCAGCTGGAAAAACTGTTTTTT.